Below are 14 T cell receptor beta chains sequenced from a single sample in a study of blood T cell repertoires in COVID-19 (dated by TCRdb to the early 2020s). Library generation was performed with the immunoSEQ multiplex PCR assay. TCRdb carries this immuneACCESS record with in-frame sequences only. Its versions omit some clonotypes, under half of them owing to an unresolved V gene in the studies checked, with the rest unexplained. The sample includes roughly 70,000 clones, with approximately 84% observed a single time. 25% to 30% of the sample goes to the ten largest clones. Sequences were obtained from peripheral blood. Receptors were obtained from a human donor in a cohort sampled during active COVID-19.

The chain combines TRBV24-1 with TRBJ1-6; possible D gene TRBD1, 6 bases. Germline V gene data show CDR1 as KGHDR and CDR2 as SFDVKD. V lost 8 bases and J 10 bases, leaving 14 bases between the germline ends. The CDR3 totals 13 residues. The CDR3 region has the DNA TGTGCCACCATCCAGGGGTGGGAGTCACCCCTCCACTTT. Protein sequence: CATIQGWESPLHF.

The V call is TRBV27, the J call TRBJ1-4, with D possibly being TRBD1 (5 bases). In germline, CDR1 is MNHEY, CDR2 SMNVEV (reference sequence). V lost 3 bases to trimming and J lost 6 bases, with 11 bases between them. This CDR3 has 14 amino acids. The CDR3, as DNA: TGTGCCAGCAGTTTCTCGGGACTGTATGAAAAACTGTTTTTT. It yields the protein CASSFSGLYEKLFF.

This clone was detected once. The V and J genes are TRBV3-1 (or the pseudogene TRBV3-2) and TRBJ1-2; 7 positions match TRBD1. V lost 11 bases to trimming and J lost 3 bases; unmatched junction nucleotides: 6. CDR1 LGHDT and CDR2 YNNKEL come from the germline V gene (reference sequence). The CDR3 is 12 amino acids. CDR3 nucleotide sequence: TGTGCCTCTAGGGGGCCTGACTATGGCTACACCTTC. It encodes CASRGPDYGYTF.

This clone was counted a few times. The chain's CDR3 is CASTPPGLRDTQYF. CDR3 coding DNA: TGTGCCAGTACCCCTCCGGGACTAAGGGATACGCAGTATTTT. The chain couples TRBV19 to TRBJ2-3; 7 bases are shared with TRBD2. The CDR3 loop spans 14 amino acids. In germline, CDR1 is LNHDA, CDR2 SQIVND (reference sequence). With 7 bases clipped from V and 6 bases from J, the junction kept 10 bases outside the gene matches. The variable domain in full, with the rest retrieved from reference TRBV19 and TRBJ2-3, is DGGITQSPKYLFRKEGQNVTLSCEQNLNHDAMYWYRQDPGQGLRLIYYSQIVNDFQKGDIAEGYSVSREKKESFPLTVTSAQKNPTAFYLCASTPPGLRDTQYFGPGTRLTVL.

This chain links TRBV7-9 with TRBJ1-1; tentative D call: TRBD1 (5 bases). V was trimmed by 4 bases and J by 1 base, leaving 7 bases between them. The CDR3 runs 13 residues. Germline loops: CDR1 SEHNR, CDR2 FQNEAQ (reference sequence). The CDR3 DNA reads TGTGCCAGCAGCTACGGGGGGAACACTGAAGCTTTCTTT. Residues: CASSYGGNTEAFF.

The gene calls are TRBV11-2 and TRBJ1-2; weak D call: TRBD1 (5 bases). The CDR3 runs 13 residues. In germline, CDR1 is SGHAT, CDR2 FQNNGV. V was trimmed by 6 bases and J by 2 bases, leaving 10 bases between them. Here the CDR3 DNA reads TGTGCCAGCAGAGAACAGGAAAACTATGGCTACACCTTC. Translated: CASREQENYGYTF. Together with reference TRBV11-2 and TRBJ1-2, the CDR3 gives the full variable domain: EAGVAQSPRYKIIEKRQSVAFWCNPISGHATLYWYQQILGQGPKLLIQFQNNGVVDDSQLPKDRFSAERLKGVDSTLKIQPAKLEDSAVYLCASREQENYGYTFGSGTRLTVV.

CDR3: CASSMGTSGSYEQYF. CDR3 bases: TGTGCCAGTAGTATGGGGACTAGCGGGTCCTACGAGCAGTACTTC. The rearrangement joins TRBV19 to TRBJ2-7; the match to TRBD2 covers 12 bases. J lost 1 base, V lost 3 bases, and 1 base had no gene match. Germline CDR1 reads LNHDA; CDR2 reads SQIVND (reference sequence). There are 15 residues in the CDR3.

This chain links TRBV6-6 with TRBJ2-1; TRBD1 matches at 8 bases. Trimming removed 2 bases from V and 3 bases from J; junction bases left unmatched: 3. Germline V gene lookup returns CDR1 MNHNY and CDR2 SVGAGI (reference sequence). The CDR3 covers 15 residues. CDR3 sequence (DNA): TGTGCCAGCAGTTACCGGGACAGGAGCTACAATGAGCAGTTCTTC. Translation: CASSYRDRSYNEQFF.

The chain carries TRBV6-6 and TRBJ2-7; 8 bases fit TRBD1. This CDR3 has 14 amino acids. CDR1 is MNHNY and CDR2 is SVGAGI in the germline V gene (reference sequence). Germline trimming cut 0 bases from V and 5 bases from J; bases unmatched to any gene: 3. Here the CDR3 reads CASSYSDRGNEQYF. In nucleotides, the CDR3 is TGTGCCAGCAGTTACTCAGACAGGGGCAACGAGCAGTACTTC.

The table lists this clone with a few counts. CDR3 bases: TGTGCCAGCACCCTTTATTCGAACACTGAAGCTTTCTTT. Translating gives CASTLYSNTEAFF. The J gene is TRBJ1-1, the V gene TRBV6-6; no reliable D call. V was trimmed by 7 bases and J by 1 base, leaving 10 bases between them. CDR1 and CDR2 from the germline V gene are MNHNY and SVGAGI (reference sequence). This CDR3 comprises 13 residues.

This chain links TRBV27 with TRBJ2-2, with 7 bases lining up with TRBD1. The germline gives CDR1 MNHEY, CDR2 SMNVEV (reference sequence). CDR3 size: 16 residues. V dropped 3 bases and J dropped 3; count of bases not matched to a gene: 7. CDR3 loop: CASSLYWTGYTGELFF. Written as DNA, the CDR3 is TGTGCCAGCAGTTTGTACTGGACAGGTTACACCGGGGAGCTGTTTTTT.

The V gene is TRBV5-1, the J gene TRBJ2-5, with TRBD1 as a possible D gene (6 bases). V lost 1 base and J 2 bases, leaving 12 bases between the germline ends. CDR3 size: 15 residues. Looked up from germline, CDR1 is SGHRS and CDR2 is YFSETQ. The CDR3 reads CASSLRGHVQETQYF. DNA of the CDR3: TGCGCCAGCAGCTTGCGGGGACACGTACAAGAGACCCAGTACTTC.

This rearrangement joins TRBV9 to TRBJ2-7, with unresolved D. The CDR3 totals 14 residues. V was pared by 4 bases and J by 4 bases, with 15 bases between. CDR1 SGDLS and CDR2 YYNGEE come from the germline V gene. The CDR3 bases are TGTGCCAGCAGCTCAAACCGCGACGGGTACGAGCAGTACTTC. The encoded protein is CASSSNRDGYEQYF.

The J gene is TRBJ2-6, the V gene TRBV5-8; a weak D match, TRBD1 (6 bases). From germline, CDR1 is SGHTS and CDR2 YDEGEE. The V and J ends lost 5 bases and 4 bases respectively, with 16 bases between them. The CDR3 length is 16 residues. CDR3 nucleotide sequence: TGTGCCAGCAGGTATACAGGGCTTGGAGGGGCCAACGTCCTGACTTTC. Its translation is CASRYTGLGGANVLTF.